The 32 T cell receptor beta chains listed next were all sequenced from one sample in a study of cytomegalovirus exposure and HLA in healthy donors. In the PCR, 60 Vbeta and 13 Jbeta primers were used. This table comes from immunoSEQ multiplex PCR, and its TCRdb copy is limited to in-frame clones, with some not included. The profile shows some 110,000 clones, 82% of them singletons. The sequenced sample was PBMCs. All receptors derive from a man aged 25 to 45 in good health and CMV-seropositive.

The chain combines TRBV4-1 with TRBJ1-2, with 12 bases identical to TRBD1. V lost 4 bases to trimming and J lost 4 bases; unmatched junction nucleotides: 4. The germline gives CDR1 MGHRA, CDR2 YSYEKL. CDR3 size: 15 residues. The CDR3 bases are TGCGCCAGCAGCCCAGGGACAGGGGGCGGCTATGGCTACACCTTC. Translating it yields CASSPGTGGGYGYTF.

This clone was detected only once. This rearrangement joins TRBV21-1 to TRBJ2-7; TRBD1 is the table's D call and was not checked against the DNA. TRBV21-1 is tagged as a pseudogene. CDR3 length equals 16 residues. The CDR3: CASSATGTQSRYEQYV. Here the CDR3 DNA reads TGTGCCAGCAGCGCGACAGGGACCCAAAGCAGGTACGAGCAGTACGTC.

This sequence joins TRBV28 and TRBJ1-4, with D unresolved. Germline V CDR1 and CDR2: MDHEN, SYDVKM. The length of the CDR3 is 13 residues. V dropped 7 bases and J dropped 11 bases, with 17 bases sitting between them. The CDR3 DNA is TGTGCCAGCAAAGTGGAGGGTTTGCAGAAACTGTTTTTT. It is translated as CASKVEGLQKLFF. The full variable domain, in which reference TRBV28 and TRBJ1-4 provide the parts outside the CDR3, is DVKVTQSSRYLVKRTGEKVFLECVQDMDHENMFWYRQDPGLGLRLIYFSYDVKMKEKGDIPEGYSVSREKKERFSLILESASTNQTSMYLCASKVEGLQKLFFGSGTQLSVL.

The CDR3 here is CASSLATTGFRGKGETQYF. The CDR3 DNA reads TGCGCCAGCAGCTTAGCTACTACCGGTTTTCGCGGGAAGGGAGAGACCCAGTACTTC. This rearrangement joins TRBV5-1 to TRBJ2-5; a possible D gene is TRBD2 (6 bases). Germline values: CDR1 SGHRS, CDR2 YFSETQ. The V and J ends lost 2 bases and 4 bases respectively, with 27 bases between them. The CDR3 loop spans 19 amino acids. The full variable domain, in which reference TRBV5-1 and TRBJ2-5 provide the parts outside the CDR3, is KAGVTQTPRYLIKTRGQQVTLSCSPISGHRSVSWYQQTPGQGLQFLFEYFSETQRNKGNFPGRFSGRQFSNSRSEMNVSTLELGDSALYLCASSLATTGFRGKGETQYFGPGTRLLVL.

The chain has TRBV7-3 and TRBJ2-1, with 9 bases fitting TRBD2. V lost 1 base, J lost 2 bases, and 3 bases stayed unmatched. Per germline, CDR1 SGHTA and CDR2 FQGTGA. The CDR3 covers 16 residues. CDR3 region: CASSLSGGAPYNEQFF. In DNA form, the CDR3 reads TGTGCCAGCAGCTTAAGCGGGGGGGCCCCCTACAATGAGCAGTTCTTC.

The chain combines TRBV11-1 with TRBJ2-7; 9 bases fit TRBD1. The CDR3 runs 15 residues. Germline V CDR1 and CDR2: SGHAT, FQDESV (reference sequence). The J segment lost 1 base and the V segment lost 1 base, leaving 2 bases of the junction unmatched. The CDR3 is CASSLVGQGSYEQYF. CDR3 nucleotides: TGTGCCAGCAGCTTAGTTGGACAGGGGTCCTACGAGCAGTACTTC.

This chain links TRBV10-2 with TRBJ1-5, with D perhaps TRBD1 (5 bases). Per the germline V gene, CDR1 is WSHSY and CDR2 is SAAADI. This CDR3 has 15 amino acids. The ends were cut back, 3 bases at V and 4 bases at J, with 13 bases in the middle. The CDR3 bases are TGCGCCAGCAGTGATTGGCAGGGTGGTAATCAGCCCCAGCATTTT. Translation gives CASSDWQGGNQPQHF.

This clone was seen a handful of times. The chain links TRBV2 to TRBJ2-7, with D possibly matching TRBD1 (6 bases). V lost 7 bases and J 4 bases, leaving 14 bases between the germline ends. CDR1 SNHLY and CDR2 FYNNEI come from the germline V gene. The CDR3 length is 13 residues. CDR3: CASTGTFEYEQYF. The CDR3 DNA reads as TGTGCCAGCACCGGGACATTCGAGTACGAGCAGTACTTC.

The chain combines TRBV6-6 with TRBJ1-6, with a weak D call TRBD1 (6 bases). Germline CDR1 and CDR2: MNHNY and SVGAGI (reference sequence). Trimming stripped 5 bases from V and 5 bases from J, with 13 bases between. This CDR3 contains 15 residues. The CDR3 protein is CASSPRGGNNSPLHF. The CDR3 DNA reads TGTGCCAGCAGTCCCCGAGGGGGAAATAATTCACCCCTCCACTTT.

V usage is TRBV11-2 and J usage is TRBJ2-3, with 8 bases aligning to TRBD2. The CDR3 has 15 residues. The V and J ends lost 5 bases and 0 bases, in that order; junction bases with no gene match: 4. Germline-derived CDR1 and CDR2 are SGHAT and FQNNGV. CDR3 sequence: CASSALAESTDTQYF. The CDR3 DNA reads TGTGCCAGCAGCGCACTAGCGGAAAGCACAGATACGCAGTATTTT.

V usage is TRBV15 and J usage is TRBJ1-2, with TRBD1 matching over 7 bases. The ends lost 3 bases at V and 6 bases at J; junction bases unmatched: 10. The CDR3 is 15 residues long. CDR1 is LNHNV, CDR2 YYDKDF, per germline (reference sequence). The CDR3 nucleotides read TGTGCCACCAGCAGTACAAACAGGGGCCCCCATGGCTACACCTTC. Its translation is CATSSTNRGPHGYTF. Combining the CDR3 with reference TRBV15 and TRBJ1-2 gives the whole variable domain DAMVIQNPRYQVTQFGKPVTLSCSQTLNHNVMYWYQQKSSQAPKLLFHYYDKDFNNEADTPDNFQSRRPNTSFCFLDIRSPGLGDTAMYLCATSSTNRGPHGYTFGSGTRLTVV.

The CDR3 nucleotides read TGTGCCAGCAGCCCCAGGCTCCCTGGCACTGAAGCTTTCTTT. As protein: CASSPRLPGTEAFF. The chain couples TRBV6-1 to TRBJ1-1; D remains ambiguous. V dropped 6 bases and J dropped 4 bases, with 15 bases sitting between them. CDR1 and CDR2 (germline): MNHNS, SASEGT. The CDR3 consists of 14 residues.

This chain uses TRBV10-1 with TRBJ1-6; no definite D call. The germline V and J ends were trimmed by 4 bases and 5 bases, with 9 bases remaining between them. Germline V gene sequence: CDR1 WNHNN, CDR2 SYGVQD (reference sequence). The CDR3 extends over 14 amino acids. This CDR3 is CASSAYRDNSPLHF. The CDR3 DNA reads TGCGCCAGCAGTGCCTACAGAGATAATTCACCCCTCCACTTT.

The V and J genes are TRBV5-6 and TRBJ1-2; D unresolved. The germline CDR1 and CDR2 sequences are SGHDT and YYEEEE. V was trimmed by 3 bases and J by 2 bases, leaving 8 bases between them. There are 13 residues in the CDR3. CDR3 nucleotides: TGTGCCAGCAGCTCCGGGATGAACTATGGCTACACCTTC. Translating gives CASSSGMNYGYTF.

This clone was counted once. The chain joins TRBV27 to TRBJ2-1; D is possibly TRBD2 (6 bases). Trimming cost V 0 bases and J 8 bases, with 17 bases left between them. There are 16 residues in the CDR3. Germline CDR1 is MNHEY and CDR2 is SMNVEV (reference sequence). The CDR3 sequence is CASSLSMGLLSDEQFF. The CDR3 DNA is TGTGCCAGCAGTTTATCGATGGGACTGCTCAGCGATGAGCAGTTCTTC.

In DNA form, the CDR3 reads TGTGCCAGCAGGCCGGAGGGTACCTACGAGCAGTACTTC. Encoded protein: CASRPEGTYEQYF. This rearrangement joins TRBV28 to TRBJ2-7, with D maybe TRBD2 (6 bases). V dropped 6 bases and J dropped 2 bases, with 11 bases sitting between them. Germline CDR1 reads MDHEN; CDR2 reads SYDVKM. The CDR3 consists of 13 residues.

CDR3: CASSQGIRDKTYEQYF. The DNA of the CDR3 is TGCGCCAGCAGCCAAGGAATCCGGGACAAGACCTACGAGCAGTACTTC. V is TRBV4-1 and J is TRBJ2-7; D perhaps matches TRBD1 (6 bases). The CDR3 contains 16 residues. V was trimmed by 1 base and J by 2 bases, leaving 15 bases between them. CDR1 and CDR2 from the germline V gene are MGHRA and YSYEKL.

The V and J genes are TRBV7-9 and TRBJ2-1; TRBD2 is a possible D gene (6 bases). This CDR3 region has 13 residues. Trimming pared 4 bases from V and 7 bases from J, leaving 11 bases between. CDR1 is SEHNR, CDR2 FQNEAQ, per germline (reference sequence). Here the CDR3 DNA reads TGTGCCAGCAGCTCAGTCGGGGGTAATGAGCAGTTCTTC. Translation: CASSSVGGNEQFF. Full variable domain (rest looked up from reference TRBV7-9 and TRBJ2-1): DTGVSQNPRHKITKRGQNVTFRCDPISEHNRLYWYRQTLGQGPEFLTYFQNEAQLEKSRLLSDRFSAERPKGSFSTLEIQRTEQGDSAMYLCASSSVGGNEQFFGPGTRLTVL.

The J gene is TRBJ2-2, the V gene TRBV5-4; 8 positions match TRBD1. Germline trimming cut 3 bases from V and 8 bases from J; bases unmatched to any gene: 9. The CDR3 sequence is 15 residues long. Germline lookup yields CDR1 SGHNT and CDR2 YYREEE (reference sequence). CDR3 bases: TGTGCCAGCAGCTCGGACAGGGTTAGACGAGGGGAGCTGTTTTTT. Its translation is CASSSDRVRRGELFF.

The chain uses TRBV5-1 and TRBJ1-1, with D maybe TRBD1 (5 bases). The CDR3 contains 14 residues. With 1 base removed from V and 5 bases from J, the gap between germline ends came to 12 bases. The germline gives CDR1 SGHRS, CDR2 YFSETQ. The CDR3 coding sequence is TGCGCCAGCAGCTTGCGGGGGAGTGGAACTGAAGCTTTCTTT. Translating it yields CASSLRGSGTEAFF.

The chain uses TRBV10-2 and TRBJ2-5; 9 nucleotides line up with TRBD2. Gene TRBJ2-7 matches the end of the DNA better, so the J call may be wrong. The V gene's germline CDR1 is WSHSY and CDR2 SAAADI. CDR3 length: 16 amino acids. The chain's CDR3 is CASMSPRSGGPSEQYF. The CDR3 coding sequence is TGCGCCAGCATGAGTCCCCGCAGCGGGGGGCCCTCCGAGCAGTACTTC.

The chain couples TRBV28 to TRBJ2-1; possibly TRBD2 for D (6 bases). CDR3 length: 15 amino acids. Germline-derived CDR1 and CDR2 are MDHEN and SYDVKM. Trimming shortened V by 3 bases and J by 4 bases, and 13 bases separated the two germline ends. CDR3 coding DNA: TGTGCCAGCAGTTTCCCCGGGGGTTTATACAATGAGCAGTTCTTC. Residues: CASSFPGGLYNEQFF.

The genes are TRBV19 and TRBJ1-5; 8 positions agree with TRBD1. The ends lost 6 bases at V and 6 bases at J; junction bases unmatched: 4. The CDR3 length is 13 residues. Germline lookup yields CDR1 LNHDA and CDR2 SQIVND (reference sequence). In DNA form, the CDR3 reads TGTGCCAGTAGCGGGACAGGCGGTCAGCCCCAGCATTTT. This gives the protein CASSGTGGQPQHF.

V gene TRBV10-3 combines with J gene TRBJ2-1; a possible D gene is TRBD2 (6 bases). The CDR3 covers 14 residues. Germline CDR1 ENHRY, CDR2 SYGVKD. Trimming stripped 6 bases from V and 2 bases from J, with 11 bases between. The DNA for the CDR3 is TGTGCCATCAGGGGGGGACTTACCTACAATGAGCAGTTCTTC. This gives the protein CAIRGGLTYNEQFF.

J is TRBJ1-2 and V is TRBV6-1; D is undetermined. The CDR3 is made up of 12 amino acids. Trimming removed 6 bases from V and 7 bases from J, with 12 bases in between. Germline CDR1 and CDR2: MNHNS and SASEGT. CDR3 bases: TGTGCCAGCAGAGCTACTTCGGGTGGCTACACCTTC. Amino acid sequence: CASRATSGGYTF.

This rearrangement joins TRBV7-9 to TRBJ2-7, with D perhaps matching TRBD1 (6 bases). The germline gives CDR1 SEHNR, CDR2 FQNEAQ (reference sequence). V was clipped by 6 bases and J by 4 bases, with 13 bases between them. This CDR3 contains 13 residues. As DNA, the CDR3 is TGTGCCAGCAGGAGGGACACCACTTACGAGCAGTACTTC. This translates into CASRRDTTYEQYF.

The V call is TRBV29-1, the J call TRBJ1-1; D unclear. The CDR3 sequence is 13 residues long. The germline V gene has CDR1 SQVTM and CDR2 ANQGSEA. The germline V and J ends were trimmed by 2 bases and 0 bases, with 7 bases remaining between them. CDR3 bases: TGCAGCGTTGAAAAGGCGGTGAACACTGAAGCTTTCTTT. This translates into CSVEKAVNTEAFF.

CDR3 amino acids: CASSQGARTEAFF. The DNA for the CDR3 is TGCGCCAGCAGCCAGGGGGCGCGGACTGAAGCTTTCTTT. The V gene is TRBV4-1, the J gene TRBJ1-1; a weak D match, TRBD1 (6 bases). The CDR3 is 13 amino acids. V was pared by 3 bases and J by 5 bases, with 10 bases between. Germline V gene sequence: CDR1 MGHRA, CDR2 YSYEKL.

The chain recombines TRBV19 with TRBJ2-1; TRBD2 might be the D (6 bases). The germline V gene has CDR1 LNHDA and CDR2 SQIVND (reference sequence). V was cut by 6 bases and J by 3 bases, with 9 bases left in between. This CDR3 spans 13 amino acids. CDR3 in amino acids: CASRGRGYNEQFF. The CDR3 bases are TGTGCCAGTAGGGGGCGGGGCTACAATGAGCAGTTCTTC.

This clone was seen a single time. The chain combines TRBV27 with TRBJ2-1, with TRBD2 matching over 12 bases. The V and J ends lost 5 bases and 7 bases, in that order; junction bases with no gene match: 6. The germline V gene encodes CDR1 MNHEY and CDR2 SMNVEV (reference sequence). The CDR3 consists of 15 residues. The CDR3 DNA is TGTGCCAGCAGTCTTCTAGGACTAGCGGGGAATGAGCAGTTCTTC. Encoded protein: CASSLLGLAGNEQFF.

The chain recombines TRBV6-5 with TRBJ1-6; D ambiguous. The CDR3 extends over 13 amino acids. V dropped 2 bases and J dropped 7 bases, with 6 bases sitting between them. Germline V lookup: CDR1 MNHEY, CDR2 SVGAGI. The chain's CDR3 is CASSYDTNSPLHF. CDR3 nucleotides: TGTGCCAGCAGTTACGACACGAATTCACCCCTCCACTTT.

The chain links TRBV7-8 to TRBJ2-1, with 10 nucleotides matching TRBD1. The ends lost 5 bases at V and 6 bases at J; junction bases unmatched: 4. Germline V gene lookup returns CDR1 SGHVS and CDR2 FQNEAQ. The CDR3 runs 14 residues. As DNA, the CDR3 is TGTGCCAGCAGCGTAGGGACAGGGGTCAATGAGCAGTTCTTC. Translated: CASSVGTGVNEQFF.